This TCR beta chain was documented in a study of blood T cells in healthy people across ages. Using a J-beta primer mix together with a sample-barcoded 5' primer, a second PCR was run for roughly 7 to 12 cycles. Every cDNA molecule bore a tag from a template-switch adaptor containing 12 random nucleotides. MiXCR was run by TCRdb on the 5' RACE reads, yielding one entry per CDR3 protein. Of about 1.1 million distinct CDR3 sequences in the sample, under 40% are singletons; the top ten hold over 10%. CDR3 size: 14 residues. Trimming pared 2 bases from V and 11 bases from J, leaving 17 bases between. CDR1 is SGHDT, CDR2 YYEEEE, per germline. Study results and caveats: No one knew whether donors had CMV, which possibly confounded expanded clonotype changes.

This clonotype occurred a few times. Its antigen is currently unknown. Sequenced material: blood. This rearrangement joins TRBV5-6 to TRBJ1-5, with D tentatively TRBD1 (5 bases). This receptor was identified in a man younger than 35 in good health. CDR3 sequence reads: CASSFRGRLGTQHF. CDR3 sequence (DNA): TGTGCCAGCAGCTTCCGGGGCAGGCTGGGAACCCAGCATTTT.